This is a list of T cell receptor beta chains from one sample in a study of response to subunit inactivated influenza vaccine. MiXCR was run by TCRdb on the RT-PCR reads, yielding one entry per CDR3 protein. The sample has fewer than 400,000 distinct CDR3 sequences, about a fifth seen once. The sample here was PBMCs from blood, taken less than 22 months after vaccination. The receptors derive from a man aged 50-75 years who received an inactivated influenza vaccine. CDR3s include the opening cysteine and the closing phenylalanine or tryptophan. The D gene is left open where the match is weak. Rows give clone size only sometimes, using once, few, many, or a class for an expanded clone.

d_call: TRBD2
clone_size: .
v_call: TRBV4-1
j_call: TRBJ2-1
cdr3_aa: CASSQDIASGRVEQFF
cdr3_nt: TGCGCCAGCAGCCAAGATATCGCTAGCGGGAGGGTTGAGCAGTTCTTC

d_call: TRBD2
clone_size: few
v_call: TRBV2
j_call: TRBJ2-5
cdr3_aa: CASRSTSGAETQYF
cdr3_nt: TGTGCCAGCAGGTCGACTAGCGGGGCGGAGACCCAGTACTTC

d_call: .
clone_size: few
v_call: TRBV29-1
j_call: TRBJ2-7
cdr3_aa: CSAGQTSYEQYF
cdr3_nt: TGCAGCGCCGGACAGACGTCCTACGAGCAGTACTTC

d_call: .
clone_size: .
v_call: TRBV10-3
j_call: TRBJ2-1
cdr3_aa: CAISESRGTSYNEQFF
cdr3_nt: TGTGCCATCAGTGAGTCCAGGGGAACCTCCTACAATGAGCAGTTCTTC

d_call: .
clone_size: few
v_call: TRBV5-5
j_call: TRBJ1-1
cdr3_aa: CASSYNTAYSAFF
cdr3_nt: TGTGCCAGCAGCTACAACACGGCCTATTCGGCTTTCTTT

d_call: .
clone_size: .
v_call: TRBV6-2/TRBV6-3
j_call: TRBJ2-7
cdr3_aa: CASSYPTLSTDQYF
cdr3_nt: TGTGCCAGCAGTTACCCTACATTGAGCACGGACCAGTACTTC

d_call: TRBD1
clone_size: many
v_call: TRBV5-1
j_call: TRBJ1-6
cdr3_aa: CASSSTGTGTNSPLHF
cdr3_nt: TGCGCCAGCAGCTCTACCGGGACAGGGACAAATTCACCCCTCCACTTT

d_call: TRBD1
clone_size: few
v_call: TRBV4-1
j_call: TRBJ1-5
cdr3_aa: CASSVSGTGGNQPQHF
cdr3_nt: TGCGCCAGCAGTGTATCCGGGACAGGGGGCAATCAGCCCCAGCATTTT

d_call: .
clone_size: .
v_call: TRBV12-3/TRBV12-4
j_call: TRBJ1-3
cdr3_aa: CASEFGAGVGNTIYF
cdr3_nt: TGTGCCAGCGAGTTCGGGGCAGGGGTTGGAAACACCATATATTTT

d_call: .
clone_size: many
v_call: TRBV24-1
j_call: TRBJ1-5
cdr3_aa: CATSDSLESNQPQHF
cdr3_nt: TGTGCCACCAGTGATTCACTGGAGAGCAATCAGCCCCAGCATTTT

d_call: .
clone_size: .
v_call: TRBV28
j_call: TRBJ2-1
cdr3_aa: CATCLGTTYDEQFF
cdr3_nt: TGTGCCACCTGTTTAGGGACAACCTACGATGAGCAGTTCTTC

d_call: .
clone_size: .
v_call: TRBV6-5
j_call: TRBJ1-4
cdr3_aa: CASSYSMGVGSTNEKLFF
cdr3_nt: TGTGCCAGCAGTTACTCGATGGGGGTGGGCTCGACTAATGAAAAACTGTTTTTT

d_call: TRBD1
clone_size: .
v_call: TRBV19
j_call: TRBJ2-6
cdr3_aa: CASHTRTGSRGANVLTF
cdr3_nt: TGTGCCAGCCACACGCGGACAGGGAGTCGAGGGGCCAACGTCCTGACTTTC

d_call: .
clone_size: few
v_call: TRBV12-3/TRBV12-4
j_call: TRBJ2-2
cdr3_aa: CASSFAGSTGELFF
cdr3_nt: TGTGCCAGCAGTTTCGCAGGGAGCACCGGGGAGCTGTTTTTT

d_call: .
clone_size: many
v_call: TRBV12-3/TRBV12-4
j_call: TRBJ1-1
cdr3_aa: CASSLTGMNTEAFF
cdr3_nt: TGTGCCAGCAGTTTAACAGGGATGAACACTGAAGCTTTCTTT

d_call: TRBD1
clone_size: few
v_call: TRBV4-3
j_call: TRBJ1-1
cdr3_aa: CASSQDVGQANTEAFF
cdr3_nt: TGCGCCAGCAGCCAAGATGTGGGACAGGCGAACACTGAAGCTTTCTTT

d_call: TRBD2
clone_size: .
v_call: TRBV4-3
j_call: TRBJ2-3
cdr3_aa: CASSQEGLAKDTQYF
cdr3_nt: TGCGCCAGCAGCCAAGAGGGACTAGCGAAAGATACGCAGTATTTT

d_call: .
clone_size: few
v_call: TRBV18
j_call: TRBJ1-2
cdr3_aa: CASSPAAGHYGYTF
cdr3_nt: TGTGCCAGCTCACCGGCAGCAGGCCACTATGGCTACACCTTC

d_call: TRBD1
clone_size: .
v_call: TRBV5-1
j_call: TRBJ2-2
cdr3_aa: CASSFPTTRQGPSNTGELFF
cdr3_nt: TGCGCCAGCAGCTTTCCGACCACTCGACAGGGGCCTTCGAACACCGGGGAGCTGTTTTTT

d_call: TRBD2
clone_size: .
v_call: TRBV7-9
j_call: TRBJ2-1
cdr3_aa: CASSLWLAGADEQFF
cdr3_nt: TGTGCCAGCAGCTTATGGCTAGCGGGAGCGGATGAGCAGTTCTTC

d_call: .
clone_size: few
v_call: TRBV3-1
j_call: TRBJ2-7
cdr3_aa: CASSPRAPYEQYF
cdr3_nt: TGTGCCAGCAGCCCCAGGGCCCCCTACGAGCAGTACTTC

d_call: .
clone_size: .
v_call: TRBV27
j_call: TRBJ1-1
cdr3_aa: CASSFLGRGRTEAFF
cdr3_nt: TGTGCCAGCAGTTTCCTAGGCAGGGGACGCACTGAAGCTTTCTTT

d_call: .
clone_size: few
v_call: TRBV28
j_call: TRBJ1-2
cdr3_aa: CASLPTGSGYTF
cdr3_nt: TGTGCCAGCCTCCCAACAGGGTCCGGCTACACCTTC

d_call: TRBD1
clone_size: few
v_call: TRBV4-2
j_call: TRBJ2-7
cdr3_aa: CASSQDSRDRGAYEQYF
cdr3_nt: TGTGCCAGCAGCCAAGATTCTCGGGACAGGGGAGCCTACGAGCAGTACTTC

d_call: .
clone_size: many
v_call: TRBV29-1
j_call: TRBJ1-1
cdr3_aa: CSATARSGNTEAFF
cdr3_nt: TGCAGCGCAACAGCAAGGTCGGGGAACACTGAAGCTTTCTTT

d_call: TRBD2
clone_size: once
v_call: TRBV14
j_call: TRBJ2-3
cdr3_aa: CASSQVLPSGSDTQYF
cdr3_nt: TGTGCCAGCAGCCAAGTTTTGCCTAGCGGGTCAGATACGCAGTATTTT

d_call: .
clone_size: few
v_call: TRBV20-1
j_call: TRBJ2-7
cdr3_aa: CSASKVSSYEQYF
cdr3_nt: TGCAGTGCTAGCAAGGTCAGCTCCTACGAGCAGTACTTC

d_call: .
clone_size: few
v_call: TRBV12-3/TRBV12-4
j_call: TRBJ2-2
cdr3_aa: CASSFGGAGTGELFF
cdr3_nt: TGTGCCAGCAGTTTTGGGGGGGCAGGAACCGGGGAGCTGTTTTTT

d_call: TRBD1
clone_size: few
v_call: TRBV9
j_call: TRBJ2-2
cdr3_aa: CASSAGDRFTGELFF
cdr3_nt: TGTGCCAGCAGCGCTGGGGACAGGTTCACCGGGGAGCTGTTTTTT

d_call: .
clone_size: .
v_call: TRBV5-4
j_call: TRBJ1-1
cdr3_aa: CASNTDTEAFF
cdr3_nt: TGTGCCAGCAATACAGACACTGAAGCTTTCTTT

d_call: TRBD1
clone_size: .
v_call: TRBV12-3/TRBV12-4
j_call: TRBJ1-1
cdr3_aa: CASSPGGRAFF
cdr3_nt: TGTGCCAGCAGCCCAGGGGGGAGAGCTTTCTTT

d_call: .
clone_size: .
v_call: TRBV30
j_call: TRBJ2-5
cdr3_aa: CAFKGRGQETQYF
cdr3_nt: TGTGCCTTTAAGGGGAGGGGGCAAGAGACCCAGTACTTC

d_call: .
clone_size: .
v_call: TRBV6-1
j_call: TRBJ2-1
cdr3_aa: CASTGTVGHNEQFF
cdr3_nt: TGTGCCAGCACCGGGACCGTGGGTCACAATGAGCAGTTCTTC

d_call: .
clone_size: .
v_call: TRBV6-2/TRBV6-3
j_call: TRBJ2-2
cdr3_aa: CASGGQLYTGELFF
cdr3_nt: TGTGCCAGCGGAGGACAGTTATACACCGGGGAGCTGTTTTTT

d_call: .
clone_size: few
v_call: TRBV6-2/TRBV6-3
j_call: TRBJ1-2
cdr3_aa: CASSHWSYGYTF
cdr3_nt: TGTGCCAGCAGCCACTGGAGCTATGGCTACACCTTC

d_call: .
clone_size: many
v_call: TRBV3-1
j_call: TRBJ1-2
cdr3_aa: CASSQDFEGGYTF
cdr3_nt: TGTGCCAGCAGCCAAGATTTTGAAGGCGGCTACACCTTC

d_call: .
clone_size: .
v_call: TRBV5-1
j_call: TRBJ2-6
cdr3_aa: CASSLTGDSGANVLTF
cdr3_nt: TGCGCCAGCAGCTTGACAGGAGACTCTGGGGCCAACGTCCTGACTTTC

d_call: TRBD1
clone_size: many
v_call: TRBV3-1
j_call: TRBJ1-1
cdr3_aa: CASSQGTANTEAFF
cdr3_nt: TGTGCCAGCAGCCAGGGGACAGCGAACACTGAAGCTTTCTTT

d_call: TRBD2
clone_size: many
v_call: TRBV20-1
j_call: TRBJ2-1
cdr3_aa: CSASGQGGLAGPYIYNEQFF
cdr3_nt: TGCAGTGCTAGTGGGCAGGGAGGACTAGCGGGGCCCTATATCTACAATGAGCAGTTCTTC

d_call: TRBD1
clone_size: .
v_call: TRBV28
j_call: TRBJ2-1
cdr3_aa: CASNNRGPYNEQFF
cdr3_nt: TGTGCCAGCAATAACAGGGGCCCTTACAATGAGCAGTTCTTC

d_call: .
clone_size: few
v_call: TRBV29-1
j_call: TRBJ1-1
cdr3_aa: CSVEDQDGVTEAFF
cdr3_nt: TGCAGCGTTGAAGATCAGGACGGGGTCACTGAAGCTTTCTTT

d_call: .
clone_size: .
v_call: TRBV4-1
j_call: TRBJ2-7
cdr3_aa: CASSQYGEYSYEQYF
cdr3_nt: TGCGCCAGCAGCCAATACGGGGAGTACTCCTACGAGCAGTACTTC

d_call: .
clone_size: many
v_call: TRBV28
j_call: TRBJ2-4
cdr3_aa: CASSPTRSVAKNIQYF
cdr3_nt: TGTGCCAGCAGTCCCACTAGATCAGTGGCCAAAAACATTCAGTACTTC

d_call: TRBD2
clone_size: once
v_call: TRBV5-1
j_call: TRBJ2-3
cdr3_aa: CASSPGLAGVDTQYF
cdr3_nt: TGCGCCAGCAGCCCAGGACTAGCGGGGGTAGATACGCAGTATTTT

d_call: .
clone_size: .
v_call: TRBV28
j_call: TRBJ1-2
cdr3_aa: CASSPHRAGTGYGYTF
cdr3_nt: TGTGCCAGCAGTCCCCACCGCGCGGGGACCGGCTATGGCTACACCTTC

d_call: TRBD2
clone_size: few
v_call: TRBV7-9
j_call: TRBJ2-3
cdr3_aa: CASSLTSGFSTDTQYF
cdr3_nt: TGTGCCAGCAGCTTGACTAGCGGATTTAGCACAGATACGCAGTATTTT

d_call: .
clone_size: .
v_call: TRBV18
j_call: TRBJ2-3
cdr3_aa: CASSPSMTSTDTQYF
cdr3_nt: TGTGCCAGCTCACCTAGCATGACTAGCACAGATACGCAGTATTTT

d_call: .
clone_size: .
v_call: TRBV4-2
j_call: TRBJ1-2
cdr3_aa: CASSGPQGSVSGYTF
cdr3_nt: TGTGCCAGCAGCGGACCTCAGGGTTCAGTCAGTGGCTACACCTTC

d_call: .
clone_size: .
v_call: TRBV20-1
j_call: TRBJ1-6
cdr3_aa: CSARDGQASSYNSPLHF
cdr3_nt: TGCAGTGCTAGAGATGGCCAGGCGTCCTCCTATAATTCACCCCTCCACTTT

d_call: .
clone_size: few
v_call: TRBV4-3
j_call: TRBJ1-4
cdr3_aa: CASSLTGNREKLFF
cdr3_nt: TGCGCCAGCAGCCTTACAGGGAACCGCGAAAAACTGTTTTTT

d_call: .
clone_size: .
v_call: TRBV20-1
j_call: TRBJ2-5
cdr3_aa: CSASTWGDRETQYF
cdr3_nt: TGCAGTGCTTCTACTTGGGGGGATAGGGAGACCCAGTACTTC

d_call: .
clone_size: .
v_call: TRBV12-3/TRBV12-4
j_call: TRBJ1-6
cdr3_aa: CASRQQGVGSPLHF
cdr3_nt: TGTGCCAGCAGGCAACAGGGTGTGGGTTCACCCCTCCACTTT

d_call: .
clone_size: many
v_call: TRBV28
j_call: TRBJ1-2
cdr3_aa: CASSGGQMRDYGYTF
cdr3_nt: TGTGCCAGCAGTGGGGGGCAGATGAGGGACTATGGCTACACCTTC